This T cell receptor beta chain was identified during a study of blood T cell repertoires in COVID-19. Study information: The analysed material was cDNA or gDNA that came from T cells, B-cell-depleted T cells, or PBMCs.

How the authors handled the data: Cell counts per sample came from amplifying reference gene primers. Method: immunoSEQ multiplex PCR; TCRdb's copy keeps in-frame clones and lacks some. V, J and clone size derive from that table, while D and trimming were established from the DNA sequence. This sample carries 450,000 to 600,000 clones, roughly nine tenths of them seen once, and the ten largest clones take about 0.75%. The sample holds a few counts of this clone. This CDR3 has 14 amino acids. The V end lost 5 bases, the J end lost 3 bases, and 13 bases lay between the germline ends. Germline V lookup: CDR1 KGHSH, CDR2 LQKENI. Participants were aged 18 to 89 years, lived in 25 or so US areas, and enrolled virtually. Recovered status in Cohort 3 required two negative PCRs, clearance, or symptom resolution.

The clonotype comes from a young woman who had recovered from COVID-19. The sequencing input was PBMCs or T cells enriched from blood (not recorded which). The gene calls are TRBV18 and TRBJ2-5, with a possible D match to TRBD1 (5 bases). CDR3 sequence: CASSSQSREETQYF. DNA for the CDR3: TGTGCCAGCTCATCCCAGTCCAGGGAAGAGACCCAGTACTTC.